The TCR beta chain described here comes from a study of blood T cells in healthy people across ages. Trimming cost V 7 bases and J 2 bases, with 18 bases left between them. This CDR3 contains 15 residues. Germline CDR1 reads SGHRS; CDR2 reads YFSETQ. A second PCR of roughly 6 to 12 cycles used a sample-barcoded 5' primer and a J-beta primer mix. TCRdb redid the calling of the 5' RACE reads with MiXCR, one entry per CDR3 protein. Altogether around 1,500,000 distinct CDR3 sequences are present, 28% being singletons, with the ten largest covering 7.7%. Material: blood. This TCR was sampled from a woman under 40 in good health. The chain links TRBV5-1 to TRBJ2-5; possibly TRBD1 for D (5 bases). In DNA form, the CDR3 reads TGCGCCAGCCGTGTAATAGGGGTGCGGCAAGAGACCCAGTACTTC. It yields the protein CASRVIGVRQETQYF.